The source of this T cell receptor delta chain is a study of Vδ1+ human thymocytes. This clone was observed a handful of times. Its specificity is unknown. The sorted cells were CD3+ Vdelta1+ Vdelta2- thymocytes from alphabeta-depleted thymus. Overall study results and limits: Despite high sort purity, roughly a fifth of thymic T cell receptor delta sequences were Vdelta2. Highly polyclonal TRG and TRD repertoires with Gaussian CDR3 length distributions appeared in thymus.

RNA was extracted from the cells and then reverse transcribed. CDR3 amplicons came from multiplex PCR with pooled V-gene forward and constant-region reverse primers. TCRdb re-called the multiplex PCR reads with CATT. Here the sample spans about 50,000 delta-chain clones, about 15% being singletons. The CDR3 sequence is 21 residues long. With 9 bases clipped from V and 10 bases from J, the junction kept 32 bases outside the gene matches. CDR1 and CDR2 from the germline V gene are TSWWSYY and QGS. J is TRDJ1 and V is TRDV1; 13 bases are shared with TRDD3. The TCR originated in a girl under three years old who had congenital heart surgery. The sample comprised Vdelta1+ gamma-delta thymocytes from the thymus. The subset was: FACS-sorted CD3+ TCRalphabeta- TCRVdelta1+ TCRVdelta2- thymocytes. The CDR3 coding sequence is TGTGCTCTGTCCCTTTGGACTACTCGCCTGTACTGGGGGATACGCGCCCGAGGACTCATCTTT. This codes for CALSLWTTRLYWGIRARGLIF.